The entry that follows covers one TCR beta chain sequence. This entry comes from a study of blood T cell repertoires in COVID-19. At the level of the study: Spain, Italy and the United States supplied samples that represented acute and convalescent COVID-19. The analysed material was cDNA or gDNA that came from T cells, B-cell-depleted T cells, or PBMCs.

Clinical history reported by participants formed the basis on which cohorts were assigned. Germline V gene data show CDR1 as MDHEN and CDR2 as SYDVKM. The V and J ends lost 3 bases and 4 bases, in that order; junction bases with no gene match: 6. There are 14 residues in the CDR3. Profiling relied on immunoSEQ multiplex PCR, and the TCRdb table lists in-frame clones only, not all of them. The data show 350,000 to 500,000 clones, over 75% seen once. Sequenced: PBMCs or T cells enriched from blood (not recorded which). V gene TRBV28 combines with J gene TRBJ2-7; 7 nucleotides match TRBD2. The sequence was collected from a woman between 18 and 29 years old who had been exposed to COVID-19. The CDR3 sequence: CASSFRDYSYEQYF. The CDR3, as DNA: TGTGCCAGCAGTTTCCGGGACTATTCTTACGAGCAGTACTTC.